There are many counts of the clone carrying this T cell receptor (beta chain). Arm-PCR with iRepertoire HTBI primers amplified the CDR3 regions for these TCR beta libraries. TCRdb passed the multiplex PCR reads through MiXCR, listing each CDR3 protein once. The sample has roughly 350,000 distinct CDR3 sequences; roughly 16% are singletons. This entry is derived from a study of regulatory T cells in long-lasting Graves disease. Time point meaning: newly diagnosed GD, antithyroid drugs for less than 3 months. Scientists built the TCR library using RNA that was extracted from PBMCs. The CDR3 sequence is 15 residues long. Germline V CDR1 and CDR2: SQVTM, ANQGSEA. V was cut by 5 bases and J by 3 bases, with 20 bases left in between. These data also formed part of another study, on T cells in Graves' hyperthyroidism and ophthalmopathy.

The TCR sequence derives from a woman younger than 35 with Graves disease. The chain joins TRBV29-1 to TRBJ2-7; D is possibly TRBD1 (7 bases). The input for sequencing was peripheral blood mononuclear cells (PBMCs), taken at new diagnosis, from a patient treated with antithyroid drugs. CDR3 in amino acids: CSVRNLAGGSYEQYF. CDR3 sequence (DNA): TGCAGCGTTAGGAACCTCGCAGGGGGGAGCTACGAGCAGTACTTC.